The 20 T cell receptor beta chains in this list originate from one sample, sequenced in a study of cytomegalovirus exposure and HLA in healthy donors. PCR was performed using 60 Vbeta and 13 Jbeta primers. TCRdb's copy holds only in-frame clones and misses some; the assay was immunoSEQ multiplex PCR. The sample data list under 95,000 clones. Sequencing used PBMCs. Every receptor here comes from a man aged 18 to 29 in good health and CMV-seropositive.

This CDR3 reads CASSIRIGTGGGREKLFF. CDR3 coding DNA: TGTGCCAGCAGCATCCGGATAGGGACAGGGGGCGGGAGAGAAAAACTGTTTTTT. The V call is TRBV7-9, the J call TRBJ1-4; 12 nucleotides agree with TRBD1. The CDR3 runs to 18 residues. The trim removed 5 bases at V and 8 bases at J, leaving 15 bases unmatched. CDR1 SEHNR and CDR2 FQNEAQ come from the germline V gene (reference sequence).

This clone registers medium-sized by frequency. DNA of the CDR3: TGTGCCAGCAGTGAAGCGGGGGGCACAGATACGCAGTATTTT. Translated, it gives CASSEAGGTDTQYF. The chain uses TRBV6-4 and TRBJ2-3, with TRBD2 matching 8 bases. CDR1 MRHNA and CDR2 SNTAGT come from the germline V gene. The CDR3 spans 14 residues. V was clipped by 3 bases and J by 1 base; unmatched bases: 0.

The chain employs TRBV19 and TRBJ2-3; 12 bases agree with TRBD2. In germline, CDR1 is LNHDA, CDR2 SQIVND (reference sequence). The CDR3 is 15 amino acids. Trimming cost V 5 bases and J 6 bases; bases outside gene matches: 6. DNA of the CDR3: TGTGCCAGTAGTGCTAGCGGGAGGGTAGCCGATACGCAGTATTTT. Translated, it gives CASSASGRVADTQYF.

In DNA, the CDR3 is TGTGCCAGCTCCCCATCCCCAGCCGCGGGAGGGGCAGAGACCCAGTACTTC. Translation: CASSPSPAAGGAETQYF. The chain is built from TRBV18 and TRBJ2-5; TRBD2 agrees at 9 bases. The ends lost 6 bases at V and 4 bases at J; junction bases unmatched: 15. There are 17 residues in the CDR3. Germline V gene sequence: CDR1 KGHSH, CDR2 LQKENI. Together with reference TRBV18 and TRBJ2-5, the CDR3 gives the full variable domain: NAGVMQNPRHLVRRRGQEARLRCSPMKGHSHVYWYRQLPEEGLKFMVYLQKENIIDESGMPKERFSAEFPKEGPSILRIQQVVRGDSAAYFCASSPSPAAGGAETQYFGPGTRLLVL.

The chain has TRBV19 and TRBJ1-4; possibly TRBD1 for D (6 bases). Trimming stripped 3 bases from V and 1 base from J, with 6 bases between. Per the germline V gene, CDR1 is LNHDA and CDR2 is SQIVND (reference sequence). The CDR3 runs to 14 residues. In DNA, the CDR3 is TGTGCCAGTAGTATGACAGGAACTAATGAAAAACTGTTTTTT. Protein sequence: CASSMTGTNEKLFF. Together with reference TRBV19 and TRBJ1-4, the CDR3 gives the full variable domain: DGGITQSPKYLFRKEGQNVTLSCEQNLNHDAMYWYRQDPGQGLRLIYYSQIVNDFQKGDIAEGYSVSREKKESFPLTVTSAQKNPTAFYLCASSMTGTNEKLFFGSGTQLSVL.

The J gene is TRBJ2-2, the V gene TRBV27, with a possible D match to TRBD2 (5 bases). The germline V gene has CDR1 MNHEY and CDR2 SMNVEV (reference sequence). The CDR3 has 18 residues. Trimming took 0 bases from V and 4 from J, leaving 18 bases between them. The CDR3 reads CASSLSNLWRVATGELFF. CDR3 sequence (DNA): TGTGCCAGCAGTTTATCTAACCTTTGGCGGGTAGCCACCGGGGAGCTGTTTTTT.

The chain uses TRBV6-1 and TRBJ1-1, with D hard to call. This CDR3 is built from 16 residues. CDR1 and CDR2 from the germline V gene are MNHNS and SASEGT. Trimming took off 2 bases at V and 0 bases at J, with 13 bases between the two ends. The CDR3 sequence is CASSEYPGLMNTEAFF. The CDR3, as DNA: TGTGCCAGCAGTGAATACCCCGGACTGATGAACACTGAAGCTTTCTTT.

The V gene is TRBV7-9, the J gene TRBJ1-2; no clear D gene. The CDR3 spans 12 residues. Trimming cost V 1 base and J 5 bases, with 5 bases left between them. Germline V gene data show CDR1 as SEHNR and CDR2 as FQNEAQ (reference sequence). The DNA of the CDR3 is TGTGCCAGCAGCTTAGGGGAGTATGGCTACACCTTC. Translating gives CASSLGEYGYTF.

The chain recombines TRBV7-9 with TRBJ2-5; 8 bases agree with TRBD1. With V trimmed by 5 bases and J by 3 bases, 5 bases remained unmatched. CDR3 length: 14 amino acids. The V gene's germline CDR1 is SEHNR and CDR2 FQNEAQ (reference sequence). CDR3: CASSPRTGKETQYF. The CDR3 DNA reads TGTGCCAGCAGCCCCAGGACAGGGAAAGAGACCCAGTACTTC.

The CDR3 region is CASSLLGESSGNTIYF. The CDR3 nucleotides are TGTGCCAGCTCACTATTAGGAGAGAGCTCTGGAAACACCATATATTTT. This chain links TRBV18 with TRBJ1-3; no definite D call. Germline CDR1 reads KGHSH; CDR2 reads LQKENI. The CDR3 is 16 residues long. With 4 bases removed from V and 0 bases from J, the gap between germline ends came to 13 bases. The full variable domain, its missing parts supplied by reference TRBV18 and TRBJ1-3, is NAGVMQNPRHLVRRRGQEARLRCSPMKGHSHVYWYRQLPEEGLKFMVYLQKENIIDESGMPKERFSAEFPKEGPSILRIQQVVRGDSAAYFCASSLLGESSGNTIYFGEGSWLTVV.

The rearrangement uses TRBV9 and TRBJ2-7; TRBD2 might be the D (6 bases). CDR3 length equals 19 residues. V was clipped by 0 bases and J by 4 bases, with 26 bases between them. In germline, CDR1 is SGDLS, CDR2 YYNGEE. Here the CDR3 DNA reads TGTGCCAGCAGCGTAGCGGGAGTGGCTACTAGGGACCAATCTTACGAGCAGTACTTC. Its translation is CASSVAGVATRDQSYEQYF.

V and J are TRBV5-5 and TRBJ1-1; no reliable D call. Germline V gene data show CDR1 as SGHKS and CDR2 as YYEKEE (reference sequence). CDR3 size: 14 residues. The V gene lost 4 bases and the J gene lost 3 bases, with 13 bases spanning the gap. CDR3 loop: CASSAEAPDTEAFF. As DNA, the CDR3 is TGTGCCAGCAGCGCCGAGGCGCCGGACACTGAAGCTTTCTTT.

The gene calls are TRBV29-1 and TRBJ2-7; 7 bases are a match to TRBD2. The CDR3 runs 15 residues. Germline loops: CDR1 SQVTM, CDR2 ANQGSEA. J gave up 2 bases and V 0 bases, and 7 bases lay outside the gene matches. This chain's CDR3 is CSVEDGLDGAYEQYF. CDR3 sequence (DNA): TGCAGCGTTGAAGACGGACTAGACGGGGCCTACGAGCAGTACTTC.

The chain is built from TRBV7-6 and TRBJ1-5, with TRBD1 matching over 7 bases. There are 16 residues in the CDR3. CDR1 and CDR2 from the germline V gene are SGHVS and FNYEAQ. V shed 1 base, J shed 3 bases, and the junction held 6 bases outside the gene matches. The CDR3 region is CASSLGQGESNQPQHF. CDR3 sequence (DNA): TGTGCCAGCAGCTTAGGACAGGGAGAATCCAATCAGCCCCAGCATTTT. Variable domain in full (rest from reference TRBV7-6 and TRBJ1-5): GAGVSQSPRYKVTKRGQDVALRCDPISGHVSLYWYRQALGQGPEFLTYFNYEAQQDKSGLPNDRFSAERPEGSISTLTIQRTEQRDSAMYRCASSLGQGESNQPQHFGDGTRLSIL.

The rearrangement links TRBV7-9 to TRBJ2-5, with D perhaps TRBD1 (5 bases). Germline V gene sequence: CDR1 SEHNR, CDR2 FQNEAQ (reference sequence). Trimming cost V 5 bases and J 2 bases, with 12 bases left between them. CDR3 size: 14 residues. The CDR3 bases are TGTGCCAGCAGCCTCCGACAGCAACAAGAGACCCAGTACTTC. This translates into CASSLRQQQETQYF.

V usage is TRBV6-1 and J usage is TRBJ2-1, with 14 bases aligning to TRBD2. The CDR3 runs 15 residues. Trimming took 6 bases from V and 5 from J; bases not matched to a gene: 3. The germline gives CDR1 MNHNS, CDR2 SASEGT. The CDR3: CASRKGLAGDNEQFF. The CDR3 coding sequence is TGTGCCAGCAGAAAGGGACTAGCGGGGGACAATGAGCAGTTCTTC.

This clone counts as medium-sized by frequency. The gene calls are TRBV6-4 and TRBJ2-1; D may be TRBD2 (5 bases). V was pared by 3 bases and J by 8 bases, with 11 bases between. The CDR3 runs 13 residues. Looked up from germline, CDR1 is MRHNA and CDR2 is SNTAGT. This chain's CDR3 is CASSERVEDEQFF. The CDR3 DNA follows: TGTGCCAGCAGTGAGAGGGTAGAGGATGAGCAGTTCTTC.

The chain recombines TRBV28 with TRBJ2-3; 10 nucleotides align to TRBD2. The CDR3 loop spans 15 amino acids. In germline, CDR1 is MDHEN, CDR2 SYDVKM. After removal of 6 bases from V and 1 base from J, the junction contained 4 bases not matched to a gene. The CDR3, as DNA: TGTGCCAGCAGATTAGCGGGAGGCCGCACAGATACGCAGTATTTT. It is translated as CASRLAGGRTDTQYF.

This chain connects TRBV18 to TRBJ1-5; 9 nucleotides line up with TRBD1. V trimming: 3 bases; J trimming: 3 bases; junction bases outside the gene matches: 12. The CDR3 covers 18 residues. Germline CDR1 is KGHSH and CDR2 is LQKENI. This CDR3 is CASSPGSRLQGANQPQHF. DNA of the CDR3: TGTGCCAGCTCACCGGGGTCGAGGTTACAGGGGGCCAATCAGCCCCAGCATTTT.

The chain has TRBV9 and TRBJ2-1; TRBD1 matches 9 bases. CDR3 size: 19 residues. CDR1 is SGDLS, CDR2 YYNGEE, per germline. With V trimmed by 1 base and J by 4 bases, 15 bases remained unmatched. In DNA form, the CDR3 reads TGTGCCAGCAGCGTATCGGTACCCGGGACAGGGTCTTGGTACAATGAGCAGTTCTTC. Translation gives CASSVSVPGTGSWYNEQFF.